The 4 T cell receptor beta chains presented below share a single source sample, sequenced in a study of identical twins. In TCRdb, the 5' RACE reads were re-called with MiXCR into one record per CDR3 protein. In the table there are about 900,000 distinct CDR3 sequences, around 12% of which are singletons. The sample was also linked to a second study, of yellow fever vaccine responses in identical twins.

The sequenced sample was PBMCs. These receptors were collected from a woman aged 18-30 years in good health.

This clonotype turned up a few times. Sequence at one end of the junction differs from germline and may be a read error. This chain uses TRBV15 with TRBJ2-1; 7 positions match TRBD2. Germline CDR1 and CDR2: LNHNV and YYDKDF (reference sequence). CDR3 length equals 18 residues. The chain's CDR3 is CATSVYTPSGRGYSEQFF. CDR3 nucleotide sequence: TGTGCCACCAGCGTATACACCCCTAGCGGCCGAGGGTACAGTGAGCAGTTCTTC.

The chain uses TRBV2 and TRBJ2-5, with 9 bases matching TRBD2. Unmatched junction bases numbered 7, after V lost 0 bases and J lost 5 bases. The CDR3 is made up of 16 amino acids. CDR1 SNHLY and CDR2 FYNNEI come from the germline V gene. CDR3 loop: CASSEASGSGSETQYF. The DNA of the CDR3 is TGTGCCAGCAGTGAAGCTAGCGGGAGTGGGTCTGAGACCCAGTACTTC.

This clonotype was seen more than once but under ten times. The V call is TRBV7-9, the J call TRBJ2-1, with D maybe TRBD2 (5 bases). The ends were cut back, 7 bases at V and 6 bases at J, with 22 bases in the middle. This CDR3 contains 16 residues. Germline loops: CDR1 SEHNR, CDR2 FQNEAQ (reference sequence). The CDR3 coding sequence is TGTGCCAGCACAGCCTCGTCGGATATTCGGGGCAATGAGCAGTTCTTC. It specifies CASTASSDIRGNEQFF.

This clonotype has a handful of counts. This rearrangement joins TRBV20-1 to TRBJ1-5; D remains unclear. The germline V gene has CDR1 DFQATT and CDR2 SNEGSKA (reference sequence). V lost 5 bases and J lost 4, with 15 bases in between. This CDR3 is 14 amino acids long. The CDR3 protein is CSAGRTGFNQPQHF. DNA for the CDR3: TGCAGTGCTGGTAGGACTGGTTTTAATCAGCCCCAGCATTTT.